This entry describes one T cell receptor beta chain. Its antigen is unidentified. This CDR3 region has 16 residues. Germline CDR1 and CDR2: SGHRS and YFSETQ. V was shortened by 0 bases and J by 1 base, with 12 bases between the two germline ends. Some clones are missing from TCRdb's copy, which holds only in-frame ones; the method was immunoSEQ multiplex PCR. The sample has approximately 1,500,000 clones; roughly 96% are singletons. The sample is drawn from a study of shared clonotypes between healthy human individuals. Donors comprised only Caucasian adults living in Nashville, Tennessee. Study-wide findings and caveats: Non-shared clonotypes displayed generation probabilities falling below those of clonotypes present in all four donors. Naive subsets usually exceeded memory subsets in estimated richness.

Sequenced input: naive CD4+ T cells sorted from blood. The subset denotes: CD45RA+ positively selected. The receptor comes from a man aged 25 to 40 in good health. The V and J genes are TRBV5-1 and TRBJ2-3; tentative D call: TRBD2 (5 bases). The CDR3, as DNA: TGCGCCAGCAGCTTGGAGGACTCCCTGGGCACAGATACGCAGTATTTT. This sequence encodes CASSLEDSLGTDTQYF.